The following is a TCR beta chain sequence with its context. Unique molecular identifiers were attached to individual cDNA molecules during library preparation. A single record per CDR3 protein comes from TCRdb applying MiXCR to the RACE reads. The top ten clones hold 5.7% of a sample with approximately 88,000 distinct CDR3 sequences, under 15% of them seen once. The data are from a study of human T cells and chemical hapten exposure. Time point noted: patch test 3, about 24 weeks after DPC sensitization. Treatment defined: therapeutic diphenylcyclopropenone sensitization with weekly scalp DPC. The CDR3 loop spans 15 amino acids. With 6 bases removed from V and 0 bases from J, the gap between germline ends came to 15 bases. CDR1 is DFQATT and CDR2 is SNEGSKA in the germline V gene (reference sequence).

The specimen comprised whole blood, sampled in connection with sensitization to the hapten diphenylcyclopropenone (DPC). V gene TRBV20-1 combines with J gene TRBJ1-3; D is perhaps TRBD1 (6 bases). The sequence derives from a woman aged 45-65 years with alopecia areata. Some clones in this sample may be carry-over from other donors' samples. CDR3 coding DNA: TGCAGTGCGAGGAGGGGGGAATCCTCTGGAAACACCATATATTTT. It encodes CSARRGESSGNTIYF.